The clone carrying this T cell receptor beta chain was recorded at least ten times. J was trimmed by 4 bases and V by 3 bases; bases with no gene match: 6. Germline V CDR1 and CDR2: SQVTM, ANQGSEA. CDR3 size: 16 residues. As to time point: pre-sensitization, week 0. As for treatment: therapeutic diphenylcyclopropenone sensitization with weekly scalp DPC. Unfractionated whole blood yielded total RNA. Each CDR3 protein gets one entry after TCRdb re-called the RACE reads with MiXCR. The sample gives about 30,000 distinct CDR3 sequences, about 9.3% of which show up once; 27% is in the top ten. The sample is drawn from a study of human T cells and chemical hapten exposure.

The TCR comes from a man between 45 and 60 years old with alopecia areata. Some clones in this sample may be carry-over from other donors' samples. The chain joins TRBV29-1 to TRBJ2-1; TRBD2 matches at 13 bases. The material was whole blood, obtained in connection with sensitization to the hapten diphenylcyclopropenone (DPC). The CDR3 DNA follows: TGCAGCGTTGAGACCGGGACTAGCGGGAATTACAATGAGCAGTTCTTC. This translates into CSVETGTSGNYNEQFF.